A single T cell receptor beta chain is shown here with its context. Its antigen remains undetermined. Base qualities are not at hand, and no much larger clone is one base apart. The sample belongs to a study of a mutant IDH1 vaccine in newly diagnosed glioma (dated by TCRdb to the early 2020s). Background for the entire study: Vaccination started 4-6 weeks after radiotherapy alone, or was given together with temozolomide cycles in the groups whose treatment included chemotherapy. The roughly 33 treated patients were roughly 62% male and 37.5% female, with a mean age of about 43 years. Before enrollment, patients had received standard therapy of radiotherapy alone, temozolomide alone, or radiochemotherapy with temozolomide; most received the combination. The week-35 safety follow-up was designated visit V12, and the week-47 end of study was designated visit V13. Six visits were used for peripheral blood collection: V03 (baseline), V05, V07, V10, V12 and V13. Longitudinal TCRB deep sequencing was performed for about two dozen treated patients wherever samples were available for exploratory analyses. What the study reported, not specific to this receptor: It was noted by the authors that analyses of patient blood samples could not be reproduced owing to sample limitations. Changes in the top peripheral T cell clonotypes picked up by TCRB sequencing did not appear to be linked to pseudoprogression. Vaccine-induced immune responses across multiple MHC alleles were detected in roughly 94% of patients. Selection of PBMC samples for TCRB deep sequencing was based on availability.

The method behind the library was the immunoSEQ multiplex PCR assay. Following the manufacturer's protocol, the hsTCRB Kit was used to amplify rearranged TCR beta chain sequences. An Illumina MiSeq was used to sequence the TCRB libraries. The source study handled its data this way. The kit vendor's proprietary platform handled demultiplexing, trimming and gene mapping. The table was pulled from immuneACCESS by TCRdb, which kept in-frame rearrangements only. Such tables lose some clones; where checked, under half of the loss comes from unresolved V genes, and the rest has no known cause. V and J calls and clone size are copied from that table; D and trimming were computed from the DNA. In all, the sample holds more than 45,000 clones, and 88% of those were seen once. The biggest ten clones account for 5.7% of the sample. The time point label on this specimen signifies: week 35, safety follow-up. Each vaccine dose, consisting of 300 ug of a 20-mer mutant IDH1 peptide in Montanide, was administered subcutaneously with topical imiquimod. Eight vaccinations were administered to patients in weeks 1, 3, 5, 7, 11, 15, 19 and 23, corresponding to visits V03 through V10. All donors had newly diagnosed IDH1-mutant astrocytomas of WHO grade 3 or 4 that showed loss of nuclear ATRX. The samples were drawn from NOA16, a multicentre, single-arm, open-label phase I trial in Germany that tested a mutant IDH1 peptide vaccine in humans for the first time. Genomic DNA for TCRB sequencing was isolated from EDTA blood with the DNeasy Blood and Tissue Kit.

The germline V gene (reference sequence) yields GTSNPN for CDR1 and SVGIG for CDR2. From the cysteine up to the phenylalanine, the CDR3 has a length of 13 residues. Only the CDR3 region is kept as DNA, spanning 39 bases read in frame from base 1. Trimming takes 2 bases from V and 4 bases from J, and the germline ends sit 10 bases apart. The receptor was isolated from a woman in her thirties or forties with glioma. The chain links TRBV30 with TRBJ2-3; TRBD2 is possibly the D segment (5 matching bases). The input for sequencing was PBMCs, taken from a glioma patient whose treatment included an IDH1 peptide vaccine. The CDR3 here reads CAWSRGQADTQYF. Here is the DNA: TGTGCCTGGAGTCGGGGTCAGGCAGATACGCAGTATTTT.